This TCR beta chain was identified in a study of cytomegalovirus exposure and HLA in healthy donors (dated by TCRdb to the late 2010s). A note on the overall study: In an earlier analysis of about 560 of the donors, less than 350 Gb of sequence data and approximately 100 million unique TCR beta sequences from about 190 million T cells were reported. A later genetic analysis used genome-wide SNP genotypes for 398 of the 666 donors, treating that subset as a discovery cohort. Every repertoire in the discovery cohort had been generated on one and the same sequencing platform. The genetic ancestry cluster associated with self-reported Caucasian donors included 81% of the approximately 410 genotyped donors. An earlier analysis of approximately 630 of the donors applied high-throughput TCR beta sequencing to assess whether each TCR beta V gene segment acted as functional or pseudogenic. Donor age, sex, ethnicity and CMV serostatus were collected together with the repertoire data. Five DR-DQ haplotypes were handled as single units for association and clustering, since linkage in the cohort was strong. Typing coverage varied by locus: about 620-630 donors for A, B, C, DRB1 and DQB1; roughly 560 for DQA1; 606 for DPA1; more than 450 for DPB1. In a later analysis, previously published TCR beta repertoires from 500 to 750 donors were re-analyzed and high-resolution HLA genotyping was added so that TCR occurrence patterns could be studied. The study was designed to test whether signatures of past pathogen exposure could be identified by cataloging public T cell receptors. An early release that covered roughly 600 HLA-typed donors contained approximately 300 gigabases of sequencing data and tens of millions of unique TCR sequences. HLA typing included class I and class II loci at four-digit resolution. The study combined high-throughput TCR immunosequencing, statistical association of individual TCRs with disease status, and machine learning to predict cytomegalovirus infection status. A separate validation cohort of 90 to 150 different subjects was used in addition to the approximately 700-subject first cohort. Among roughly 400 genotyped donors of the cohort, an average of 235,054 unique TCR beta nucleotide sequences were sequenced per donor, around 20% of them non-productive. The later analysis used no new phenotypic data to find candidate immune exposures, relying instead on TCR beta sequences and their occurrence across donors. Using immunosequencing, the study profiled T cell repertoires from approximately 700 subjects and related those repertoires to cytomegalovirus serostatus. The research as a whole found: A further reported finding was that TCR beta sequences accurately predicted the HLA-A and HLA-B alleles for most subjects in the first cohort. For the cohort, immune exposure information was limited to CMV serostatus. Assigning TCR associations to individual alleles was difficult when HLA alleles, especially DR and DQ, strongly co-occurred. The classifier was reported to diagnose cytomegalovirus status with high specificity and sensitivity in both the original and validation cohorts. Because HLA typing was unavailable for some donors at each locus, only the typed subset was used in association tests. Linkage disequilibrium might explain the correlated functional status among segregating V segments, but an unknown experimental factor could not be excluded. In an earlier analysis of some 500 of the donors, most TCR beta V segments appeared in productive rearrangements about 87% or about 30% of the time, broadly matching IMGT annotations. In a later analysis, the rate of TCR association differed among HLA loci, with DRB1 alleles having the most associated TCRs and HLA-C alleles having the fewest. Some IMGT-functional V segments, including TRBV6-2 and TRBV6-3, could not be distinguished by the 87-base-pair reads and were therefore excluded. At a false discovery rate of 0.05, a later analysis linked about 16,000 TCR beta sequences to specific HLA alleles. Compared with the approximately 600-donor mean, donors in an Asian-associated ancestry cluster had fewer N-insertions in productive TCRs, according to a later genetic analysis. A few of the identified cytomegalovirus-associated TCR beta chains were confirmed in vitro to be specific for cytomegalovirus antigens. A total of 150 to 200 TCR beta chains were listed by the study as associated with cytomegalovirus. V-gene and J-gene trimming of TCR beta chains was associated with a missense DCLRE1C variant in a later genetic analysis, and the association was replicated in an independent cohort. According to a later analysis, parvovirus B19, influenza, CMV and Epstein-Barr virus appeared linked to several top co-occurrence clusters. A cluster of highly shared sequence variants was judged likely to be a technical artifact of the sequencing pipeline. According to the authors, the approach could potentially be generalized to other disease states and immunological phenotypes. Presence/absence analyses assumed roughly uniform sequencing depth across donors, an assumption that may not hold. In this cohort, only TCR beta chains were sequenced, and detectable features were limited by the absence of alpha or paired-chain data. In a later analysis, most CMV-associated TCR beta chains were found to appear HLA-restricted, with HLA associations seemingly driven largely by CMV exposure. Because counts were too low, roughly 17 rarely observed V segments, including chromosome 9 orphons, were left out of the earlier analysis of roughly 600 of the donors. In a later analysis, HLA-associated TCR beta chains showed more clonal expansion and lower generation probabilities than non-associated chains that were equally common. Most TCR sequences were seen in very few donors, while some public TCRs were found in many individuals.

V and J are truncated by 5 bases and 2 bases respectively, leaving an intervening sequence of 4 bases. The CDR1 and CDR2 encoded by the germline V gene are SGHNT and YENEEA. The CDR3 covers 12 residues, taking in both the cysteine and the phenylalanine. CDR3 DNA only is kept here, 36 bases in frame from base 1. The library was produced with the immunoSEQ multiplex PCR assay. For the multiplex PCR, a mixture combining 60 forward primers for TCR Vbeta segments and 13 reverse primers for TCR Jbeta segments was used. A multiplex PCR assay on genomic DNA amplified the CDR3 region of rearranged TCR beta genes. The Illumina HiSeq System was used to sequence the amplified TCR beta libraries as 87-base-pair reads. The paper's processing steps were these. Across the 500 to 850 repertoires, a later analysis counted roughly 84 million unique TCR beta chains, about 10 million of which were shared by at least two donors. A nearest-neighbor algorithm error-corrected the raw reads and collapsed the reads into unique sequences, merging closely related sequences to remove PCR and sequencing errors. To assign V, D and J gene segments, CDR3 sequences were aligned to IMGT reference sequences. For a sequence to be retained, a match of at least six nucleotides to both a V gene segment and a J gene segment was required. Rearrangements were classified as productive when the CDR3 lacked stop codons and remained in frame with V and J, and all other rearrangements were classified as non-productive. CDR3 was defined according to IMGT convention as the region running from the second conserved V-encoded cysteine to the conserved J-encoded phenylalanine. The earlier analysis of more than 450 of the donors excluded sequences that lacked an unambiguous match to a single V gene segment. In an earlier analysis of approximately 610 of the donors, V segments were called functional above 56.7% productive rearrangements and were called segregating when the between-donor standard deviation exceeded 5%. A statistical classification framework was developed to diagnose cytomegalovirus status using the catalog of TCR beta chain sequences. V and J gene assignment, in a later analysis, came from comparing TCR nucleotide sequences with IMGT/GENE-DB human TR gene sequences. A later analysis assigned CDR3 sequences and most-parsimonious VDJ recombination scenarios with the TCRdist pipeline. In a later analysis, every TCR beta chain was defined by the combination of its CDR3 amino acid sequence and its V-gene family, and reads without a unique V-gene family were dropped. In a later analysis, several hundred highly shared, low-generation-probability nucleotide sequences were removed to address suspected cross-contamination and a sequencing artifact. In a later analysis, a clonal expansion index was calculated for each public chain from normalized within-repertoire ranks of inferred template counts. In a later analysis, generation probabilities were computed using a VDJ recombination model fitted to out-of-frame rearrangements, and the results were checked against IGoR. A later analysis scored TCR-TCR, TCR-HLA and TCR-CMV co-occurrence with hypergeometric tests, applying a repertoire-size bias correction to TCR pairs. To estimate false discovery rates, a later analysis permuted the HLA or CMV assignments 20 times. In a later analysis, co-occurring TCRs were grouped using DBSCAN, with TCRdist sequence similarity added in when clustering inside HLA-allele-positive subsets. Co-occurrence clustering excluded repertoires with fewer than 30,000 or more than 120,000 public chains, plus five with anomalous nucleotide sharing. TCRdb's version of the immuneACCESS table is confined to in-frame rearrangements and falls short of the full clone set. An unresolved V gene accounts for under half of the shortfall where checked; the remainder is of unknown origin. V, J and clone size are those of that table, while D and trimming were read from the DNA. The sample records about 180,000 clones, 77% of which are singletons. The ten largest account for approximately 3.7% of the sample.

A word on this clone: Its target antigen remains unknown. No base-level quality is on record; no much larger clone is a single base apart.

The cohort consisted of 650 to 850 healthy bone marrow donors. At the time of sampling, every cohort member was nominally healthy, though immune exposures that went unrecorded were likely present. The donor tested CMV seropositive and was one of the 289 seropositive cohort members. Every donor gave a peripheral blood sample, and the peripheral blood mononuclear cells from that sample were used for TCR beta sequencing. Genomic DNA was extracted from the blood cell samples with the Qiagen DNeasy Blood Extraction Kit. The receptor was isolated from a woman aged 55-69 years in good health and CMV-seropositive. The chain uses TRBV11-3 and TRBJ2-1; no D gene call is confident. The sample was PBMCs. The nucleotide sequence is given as TGTGCCAGCAGCGAGACCTACAATGAGCAGTTCTTC. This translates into CASSETYNEQFF.